This T cell receptor (beta chain) derives from a study of T cells in Graves' hyperthyroidism and ophthalmopathy. General observations from the study: Expanded thyroid clonotypes (above 0.001) were mostly also found in blood.

Absent ophthalmopathy progression within 18 months defined stable Graves' hyperthyroidism. The hyperthyroidism was newly diagnosed and had lasted under 2 months; the patients were aged 18 to 65. PBMCs came from around 9.7 ml fresh peripheral blood. This clonotype was seen at least ten times. Antigen specificity is unknown. V lost 3 bases and J lost 5; bases outside the gene matches: 5. The CDR3 totals 14 residues. Germline-derived CDR1 and CDR2 are MDHEN and SYDVKM. From RNA transcripts, TCR beta CDR3 regions were amplified. When the TCR CDR3 underwent first-round RT-PCR, the HTBI primer set was used. TCRdb re-derived calls from the multiplex PCR reads in MiXCR, one entry per CDR3 protein. The top ten hold 10% of the sample, which has about 700,000 distinct CDR3 sequences, about 14% seen once.

The specimen sequenced was blood. The sequence was obtained from a woman under 30 with Graves' hyperthyroidism. This sequence joins TRBV28 and TRBJ2-7; 9 nucleotides align to TRBD1. The DNA for the CDR3 is TGTGCCAGCAGTTTGTTGACAGGGGGGGACGAGCAGTACTTC. Translating it yields CASSLLTGGDEQYF.